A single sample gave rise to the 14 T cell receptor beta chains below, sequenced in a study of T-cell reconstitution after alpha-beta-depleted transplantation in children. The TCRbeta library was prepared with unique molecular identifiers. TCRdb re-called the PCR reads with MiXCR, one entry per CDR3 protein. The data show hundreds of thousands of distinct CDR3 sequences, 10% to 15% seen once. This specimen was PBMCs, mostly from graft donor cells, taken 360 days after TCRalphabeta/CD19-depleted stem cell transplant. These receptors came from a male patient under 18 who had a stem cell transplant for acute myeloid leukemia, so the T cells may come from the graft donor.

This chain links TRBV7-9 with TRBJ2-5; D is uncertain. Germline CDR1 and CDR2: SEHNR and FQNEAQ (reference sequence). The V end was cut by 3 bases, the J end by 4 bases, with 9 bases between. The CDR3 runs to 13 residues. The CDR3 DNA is TGTGCCAGCAGCTTTACCGTAAGAGAGACCCAGTACTTC. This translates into CASSFTVRETQYF.

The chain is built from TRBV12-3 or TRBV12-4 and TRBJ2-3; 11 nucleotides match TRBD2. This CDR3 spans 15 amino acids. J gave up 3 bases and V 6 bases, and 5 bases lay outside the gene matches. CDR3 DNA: TGTGCCAGCAGGCCACTAGCGGGAGTGACAGATACGCAGTATTTT. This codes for CASRPLAGVTDTQYF.

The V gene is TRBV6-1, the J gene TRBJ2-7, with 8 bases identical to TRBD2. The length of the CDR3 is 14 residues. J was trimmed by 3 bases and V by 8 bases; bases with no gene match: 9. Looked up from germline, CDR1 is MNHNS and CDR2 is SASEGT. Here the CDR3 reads CASHKGLGSYEQYF. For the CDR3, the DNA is TGTGCCAGCCATAAGGGACTAGGCAGCTACGAGCAGTACTTC.

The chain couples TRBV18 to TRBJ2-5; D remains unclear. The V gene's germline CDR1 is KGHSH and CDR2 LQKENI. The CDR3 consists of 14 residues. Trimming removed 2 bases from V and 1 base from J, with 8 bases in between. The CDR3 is CASSPSAFQETQYF. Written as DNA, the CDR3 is TGTGCCAGCTCACCATCTGCGTTCCAAGAGACCCAGTACTTC.

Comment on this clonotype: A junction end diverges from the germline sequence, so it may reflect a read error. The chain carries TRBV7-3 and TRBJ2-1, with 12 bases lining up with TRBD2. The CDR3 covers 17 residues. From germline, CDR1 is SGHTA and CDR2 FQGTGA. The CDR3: CASSLTRTSGTYNEQFF. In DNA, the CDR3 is TGTGCCAGCAGCCTAACCCGGACTAGCGGGACCTACAATGAGCAGTTCTTC.

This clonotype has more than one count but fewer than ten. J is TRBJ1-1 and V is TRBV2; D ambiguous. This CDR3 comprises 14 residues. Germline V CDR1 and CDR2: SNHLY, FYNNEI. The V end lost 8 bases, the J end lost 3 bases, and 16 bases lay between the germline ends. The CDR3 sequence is CASSTRPRDTEAFF. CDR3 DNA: TGTGCCAGCTCTACTCGACCTCGGGACACTGAAGCTTTCTTT.

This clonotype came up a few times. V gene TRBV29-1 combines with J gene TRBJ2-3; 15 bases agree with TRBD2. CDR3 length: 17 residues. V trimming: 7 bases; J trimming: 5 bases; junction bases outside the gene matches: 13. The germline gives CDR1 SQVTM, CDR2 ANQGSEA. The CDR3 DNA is TGCAGCGCCCTGGGACTAGCGGGAGGCCCGAGGGGAGATACGCAGTATTTT. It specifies CSALGLAGGPRGDTQYF.

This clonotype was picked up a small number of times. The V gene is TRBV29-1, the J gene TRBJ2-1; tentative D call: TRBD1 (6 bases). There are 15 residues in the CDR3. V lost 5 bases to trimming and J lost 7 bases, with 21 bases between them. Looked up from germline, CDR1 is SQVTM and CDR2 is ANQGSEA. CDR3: CSVIGAGVHSNEQFF. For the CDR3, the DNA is TGCAGCGTTATCGGGGCAGGGGTCCATAGTAATGAGCAGTTCTTC.

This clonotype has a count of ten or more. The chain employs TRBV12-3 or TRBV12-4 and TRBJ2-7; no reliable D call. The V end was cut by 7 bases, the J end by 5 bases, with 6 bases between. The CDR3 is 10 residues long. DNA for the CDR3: TGTGCCAGCATGAAAGACGAGCAGTACTTC. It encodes CASMKDEQYF.

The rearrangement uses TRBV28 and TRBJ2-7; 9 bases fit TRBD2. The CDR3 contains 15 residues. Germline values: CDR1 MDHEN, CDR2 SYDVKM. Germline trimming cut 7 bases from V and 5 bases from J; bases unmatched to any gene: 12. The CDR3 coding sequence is TGTGCCAGCACCGGGGGACTAGCAACGTTCGACGAGCAGTACTTC. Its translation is CASTGGLATFDEQYF.

The CDR3 coding sequence is TGCGCCAGCAGCTCAGCGGGAGGGCCGCGTGAGCAGTTCTTC. It specifies CASSSAGGPREQFF. The chain has TRBV4-1 and TRBJ2-1; 10 nucleotides match TRBD2. Unmatched junction bases numbered 7, after V lost 5 bases and J lost 9 bases. CDR3 length: 14 amino acids. Germline assignment: CDR1 MGHRA and CDR2 YSYEKL.

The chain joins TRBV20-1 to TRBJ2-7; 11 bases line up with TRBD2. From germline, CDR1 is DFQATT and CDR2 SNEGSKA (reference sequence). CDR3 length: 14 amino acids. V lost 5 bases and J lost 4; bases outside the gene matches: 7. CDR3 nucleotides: TGCAGTGCTCCTAAGACTAGCGGGAATTACGAGCAGTACTTC. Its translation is CSAPKTSGNYEQYF.

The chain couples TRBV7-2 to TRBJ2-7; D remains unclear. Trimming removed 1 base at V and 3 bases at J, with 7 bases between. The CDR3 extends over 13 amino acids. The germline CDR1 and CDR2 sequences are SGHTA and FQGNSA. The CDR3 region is CASSLGFGYEQYF. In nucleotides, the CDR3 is TGTGCCAGCAGCTTAGGGTTCGGCTACGAGCAGTACTTC.

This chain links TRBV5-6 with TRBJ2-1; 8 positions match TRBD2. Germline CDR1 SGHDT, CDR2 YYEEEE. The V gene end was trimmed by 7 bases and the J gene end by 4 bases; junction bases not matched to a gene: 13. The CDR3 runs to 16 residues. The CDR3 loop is CASFFIAGNSYNEQFF. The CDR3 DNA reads TGTGCCAGCTTCTTTATAGCGGGAAATTCGTACAATGAGCAGTTCTTC.